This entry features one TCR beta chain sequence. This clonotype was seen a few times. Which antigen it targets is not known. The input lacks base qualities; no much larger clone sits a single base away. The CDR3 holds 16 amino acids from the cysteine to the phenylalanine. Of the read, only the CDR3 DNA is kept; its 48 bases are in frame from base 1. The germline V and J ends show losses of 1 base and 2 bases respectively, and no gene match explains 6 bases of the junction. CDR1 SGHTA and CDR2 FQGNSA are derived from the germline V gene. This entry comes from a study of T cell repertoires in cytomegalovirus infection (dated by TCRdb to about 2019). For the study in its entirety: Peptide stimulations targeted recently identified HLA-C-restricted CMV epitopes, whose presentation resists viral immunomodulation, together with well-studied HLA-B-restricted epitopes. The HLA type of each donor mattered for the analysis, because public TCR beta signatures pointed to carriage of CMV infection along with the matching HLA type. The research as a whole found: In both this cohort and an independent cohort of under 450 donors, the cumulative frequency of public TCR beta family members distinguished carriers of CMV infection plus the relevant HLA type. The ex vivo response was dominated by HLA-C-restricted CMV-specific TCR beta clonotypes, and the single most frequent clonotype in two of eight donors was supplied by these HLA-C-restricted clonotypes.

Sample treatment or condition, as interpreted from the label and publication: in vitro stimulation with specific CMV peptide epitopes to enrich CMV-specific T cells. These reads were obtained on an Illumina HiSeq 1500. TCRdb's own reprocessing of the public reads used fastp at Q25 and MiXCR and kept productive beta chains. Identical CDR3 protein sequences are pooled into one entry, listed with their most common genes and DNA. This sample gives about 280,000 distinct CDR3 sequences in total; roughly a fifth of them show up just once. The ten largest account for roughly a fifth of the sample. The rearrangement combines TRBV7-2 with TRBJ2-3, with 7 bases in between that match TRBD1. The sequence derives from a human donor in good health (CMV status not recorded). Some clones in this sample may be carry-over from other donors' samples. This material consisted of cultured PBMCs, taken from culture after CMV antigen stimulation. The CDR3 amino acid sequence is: CASSLVPDRPTDTQYF. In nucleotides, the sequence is TGTGCCAGCAGCTTAGTTCCGGACAGGCCCACAGATACGCAGTATTTT.